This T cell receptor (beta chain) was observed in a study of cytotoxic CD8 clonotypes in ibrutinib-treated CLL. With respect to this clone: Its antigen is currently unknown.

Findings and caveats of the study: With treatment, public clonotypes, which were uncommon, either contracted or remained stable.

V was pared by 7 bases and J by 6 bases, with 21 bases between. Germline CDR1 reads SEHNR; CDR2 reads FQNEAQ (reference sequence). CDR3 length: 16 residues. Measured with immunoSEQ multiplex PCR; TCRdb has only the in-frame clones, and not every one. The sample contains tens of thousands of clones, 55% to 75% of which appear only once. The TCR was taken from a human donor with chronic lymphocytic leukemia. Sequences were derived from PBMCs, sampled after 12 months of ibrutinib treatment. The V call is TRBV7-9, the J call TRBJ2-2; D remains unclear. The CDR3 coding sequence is TGTGCCAGCAAGCCCGGGTTGAGCCCCGATTCCGGGGAGCTGTTTTTT. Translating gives CASKPGLSPDSGELFF.